This record looks at one TCR beta chain sequence and its context. With a J-beta primer mix and a sample-barcoded 5' primer, a second PCR ran about 6 to 11 cycles. TCRdb re-called the 5' RACE reads with MiXCR, one entry per CDR3 protein. Among around 1,000,000 distinct CDR3 sequences listed, more than 30% were seen once. The data were obtained in a study of blood T cells in healthy people across ages. From germline, CDR1 is DFQATT and CDR2 SNEGSKA (reference sequence). This CDR3 has 14 amino acids. V lost 0 bases to trimming and J lost 7 bases, with 16 bases between them. The V gene is TRBV20-1, the J gene TRBJ2-7; D perhaps matches TRBD1 (6 bases). The clonotype was recovered from a man between 18 and 29 years old in good health. Input material: blood. The CDR3 spells CSARDRMDSNEQYF. CDR3 DNA: TGCAGTGCTAGAGACCGGATGGACAGTAATGAGCAGTACTTC.